This T cell receptor beta chain was identified during a study of blood T cell repertoires in COVID-19. Study-wide context: COVID-19 samples, acute and convalescent, were from the United States, Italy and Spain. Sample material is recorded as cDNA or gDNA derived from T cells, B-cell-depleted T cells, or PBMCs.

Methods used by the authors: Estimated nucleated cell counts came from reference gene primer amplification. Profiled with immunoSEQ multiplex PCR; TCRdb holds only in-frame clones, not every one. Clonal size and the V and J genes are those of that table, whereas D and trimming came from the DNA. Of around 67,000 clones in the sample, roughly 82% were seen once. Germline assignment: CDR1 SNHLY and CDR2 FYNNEI. The CDR3 has 15 residues. Trimming cost V 6 bases and J 6 bases; bases outside gene matches: 7. What was sequenced was peripheral blood. The clonotype was recovered from an elderly man with active COVID-19. The J gene is TRBJ2-3, the V gene TRBV2; 12 positions match TRBD2. DNA of the CDR3: TGTGCCAGCAGAGCTAGCGGGGGGGCTGGGGATACGCAGTATTTT. This sequence encodes CASRASGGAGDTQYF.